The 26 T cell receptor beta chains in this list originate from one sample, sequenced in a study of blood T cell repertoires in COVID-19. The table came from immunoSEQ multiplex PCR; TCRdb's copy has only in-frame clones and leaves some out. The sample shows approximately 90,000 clones, approximately 91% of them seen only once. Sequencing input: peripheral blood. These receptors originate from a woman aged 70-85 years with acute or convalescent COVID-19.

This chain links TRBV5-4 with TRBJ2-7; 8 bases are shared with TRBD2. The CDR3 totals 14 residues. Germline CDR1 reads SGHNT; CDR2 reads YYREEE (reference sequence). V shed 4 bases and J 3 bases; nucleotides not matched to a gene: 6. DNA of the CDR3: TGTGCCAGCAGCATCGGGACTAGACTCTACGAGCAGTACTTC. This encodes CASSIGTRLYEQYF. Together with reference TRBV5-4 and TRBJ2-7, the CDR3 gives the full variable domain: ETGVTQSPTHLIKTRGQQVTLRCSSQSGHNTVSWYQQALGQGPQFIFQYYREEENGRGNFPPRFSGLQFPNYSSELNVNALELDDSALYLCASSIGTRLYEQYFGPGTRLTVT.

The chain is built from TRBV27 and TRBJ2-7, with 9 positions matching TRBD1. The CDR3 length is 19 residues. CDR1 is MNHEY, CDR2 SMNVEV, per germline (reference sequence). The V and J ends lost 8 bases and 2 bases, in that order; junction bases with no gene match: 22. CDR3 protein: CASPRCRDREPLVAYEQYF. The CDR3 DNA follows: TGTGCCAGCCCCCGCTGTCGGGACAGGGAGCCCCTAGTTGCCTACGAGCAGTACTTC.

V gene TRBV25-1 combines with J gene TRBJ1-1; 11 bases line up with TRBD1. The germline V gene encodes CDR1 MGHDK and CDR2 SYGVNS. The CDR3 has 15 amino acids. Trimming removed 5 bases from V and 10 bases from J; junction bases left unmatched: 12. CDR3 residues: CASSTHGQGANGAFF. CDR3 in DNA: TGTGCCAGCAGTACCCACGGACAGGGGGCTAATGGAGCTTTCTTT.

The chain recombines TRBV18 with TRBJ2-1; D not certain. V lost 3 bases to trimming and J lost 7 bases, with 10 bases between them. Per germline, CDR1 KGHSH and CDR2 LQKENI. The CDR3 is made up of 13 amino acids. The CDR3 loop is CASSPNTPNEQFF. The CDR3 nucleotides read TGTGCCAGCTCACCGAATACACCGAATGAGCAGTTCTTC. Based on the CDR3 plus reference TRBV18 and TRBJ2-1, the full variable domain is NAGVMQNPRHLVRRRGQEARLRCSPMKGHSHVYWYRQLPEEGLKFMVYLQKENIIDESGMPKERFSAEFPKEGPSILRIQQVVRGDSAAYFCASSPNTPNEQFFGPGTRLTVL.

The chain joins TRBV7-9 to TRBJ1-5, with 8 bases lining up with TRBD1. The J segment lost 0 bases and the V segment lost 0 bases, leaving 4 bases of the junction unmatched. CDR1 and CDR2 (germline): SEHNR, FQNEAQ (reference sequence). The CDR3 is 17 amino acids. CDR3 in DNA: TGTGCCAGCAGCTTAGCGGCAGGGACAGGTAGCAATCAGCCCCAGCATTTT. Translation gives CASSLAAGTGSNQPQHF.

The gene calls are TRBV18 and TRBJ2-2; 8 bases agree with TRBD1. The CDR3 is 16 amino acids. The germline gives CDR1 KGHSH, CDR2 LQKENI. V lost 6 bases to trimming and J lost 1 base; unmatched junction nucleotides: 7. The CDR3 here is CASSLTGGVNTGELFF. As DNA, the CDR3 is TGTGCCAGCTCGCTCACAGGGGGTGTGAACACCGGGGAGCTGTTTTTT.

Only a few counts were recorded for this clone. The chain links TRBV28 to TRBJ2-7; perhaps TRBD1 as D (6 bases). This CDR3 has 18 amino acids. CDR1 and CDR2 from the germline V gene are MDHEN and SYDVKM. Trimming took 4 bases from V and 0 from J, leaving 22 bases between them. The CDR3 region is CASSSFSLTGPSSYEQYV. The DNA of the CDR3 is TGTGCCAGCAGTTCGTTCTCCCTGACAGGACCCAGCTCCTACGAGCAGTACGTC.

The gene calls are TRBV29-1 and TRBJ2-7; 10 bases map to TRBD1. Germline V gene sequence: CDR1 SQVTM, CDR2 ANQGSEA. V was clipped by 1 base and J by 4 bases; unmatched bases: 7. The CDR3 spans 15 residues. In DNA, the CDR3 is TGCAGCGTTGAAGGAGGCGGGACAGGGGCATACGAGCAGTACTTC. It yields the protein CSVEGGGTGAYEQYF.

Details on this clone: Other nucleotide sequences from this sample produce the same CDR3. The chain joins TRBV7-9 to TRBJ1-4, with D possibly matching TRBD1 (5 bases). The CDR3 is 14 residues long. Trimming removed 2 bases from V and 8 bases from J, with 12 bases in between. CDR1 and CDR2 from the germline V gene are SEHNR and FQNEAQ (reference sequence). This chain's CDR3 is CASSLRQGGEKLFF. As DNA, the CDR3 is TGTGCCAGCAGCTTAAGGCAGGGAGGGGAAAAACTGTTTTTT.

The chain uses TRBV3-1 (or the pseudogene TRBV3-2) and TRBJ2-7; perhaps TRBD1 as D (6 bases). CDR3 length: 13 residues. Germline CDR1 LGHDT, CDR2 YNNKEL (reference sequence). V was trimmed by 4 bases and J by 4 bases, leaving 11 bases between them. The CDR3 coding sequence is TGTGCCAGCAGCCCCTCGGACAGATACGAGCAGTACTTC. It translates to CASSPSDRYEQYF.

This chain joins TRBV5-4 and TRBJ2-2; 8 positions match TRBD1. Germline lookup yields CDR1 SGHNT and CDR2 YYREEE (reference sequence). Unmatched junction bases numbered 6, after V lost 0 bases and J lost 2 bases. This CDR3 has 17 amino acids. The CDR3 coding sequence is TGTGCCAGCAGCTTGGGGTTAGGACAGGGCAACACCGGGGAGCTGTTTTTT. Protein: CASSLGLGQGNTGELFF.

The V call is TRBV20-1, the J call TRBJ1-3; TRBD1 is a possible D gene (5 bases). Per the germline V gene, CDR1 is DFQATT and CDR2 is SNEGSKA (reference sequence). This CDR3 contains 15 residues. V was cut by 3 bases and J by 2 bases, with 14 bases left in between. CDR3 DNA: TGCAGTGCTAGTGGGGCAGAAACAACTGGAAACACCATATATTTT. Translated, it gives CSASGAETTGNTIYF.

The count of this clone is one. V usage is TRBV10-2 and J usage is TRBJ2-7; 7 bases agree with TRBD1. The germline CDR1 and CDR2 sequences are WSHSY and SAAADI. CDR3 length: 13 amino acids. Trimming removed 6 bases from V and 4 bases from J; junction bases left unmatched: 6. The CDR3 reads CASSETGLYEQYF. The DNA of the CDR3 is TGCGCCAGCAGCGAGACAGGGTTGTACGAGCAGTACTTC.

This clone was seen only once. The chain carries TRBV2 and TRBJ1-1; D gene unclear. Per the germline V gene, CDR1 is SNHLY and CDR2 is FYNNEI. The V end was cut by 6 bases, the J end by 5 bases, with 13 bases between. The CDR3 loop spans 13 amino acids. The CDR3 region is CASSKEGRTEAFF. CDR3 coding DNA: TGTGCCAGCAGCAAAGAGGGTCGGACTGAAGCTTTCTTT.

The rearrangement uses TRBV6-2 or TRBV6-3 and TRBJ2-3; tentative D call: TRBD2 (5 bases). CDR1 and CDR2 (germline): MNHEY, SVGEGT. The V end lost 2 bases, the J end lost 0 bases, and 15 bases lay between the germline ends. This CDR3 region has 17 residues. The DNA of the CDR3 is TGTGCCAGCAGTTACCCACGCACGCGGGCTAGCACAGATACGCAGTATTTT. Translated: CASSYPRTRASTDTQYF.

V usage is TRBV5-5 and J usage is TRBJ1-1; D possibly corresponds to TRBD1 (5 bases). This CDR3 spans 15 amino acids. The V end lost 1 base, the J end lost 6 bases, and 16 bases lay between the germline ends. Germline CDR1 reads SGHKS; CDR2 reads YYEKEE (reference sequence). The CDR3 loop is CASSLWVVGVPEAFF. Here the CDR3 DNA reads TGTGCCAGCAGCTTGTGGGTGGTAGGGGTTCCTGAAGCTTTCTTT.

In this sample, this clone turned up once. An end of the junction differs from the germline gene, which may be a read error. J is TRBJ2-3 and V is TRBV27, with 8 bases matching TRBD1. The CDR3 has 14 residues. Germline V lookup: CDR1 MNHEY, CDR2 SMNVEV (reference sequence). The CDR3 sequence: CASRSPGQGRFLDF. In DNA, the CDR3 is TGTGCCAGCAGATCACCCGGACAGGGCCGGTTCTTGGATTTT.

The rearrangement joins TRBV12-5 to TRBJ1-1; D not resolved. Per the germline V gene, CDR1 is LGHNT and CDR2 is FRNRAP. This CDR3 has 12 amino acids. Trimming shortened V by 6 bases and J by 8 bases, and 13 bases separated the two germline ends. DNA for the CDR3: TGTGCTAGTGGCCGAAAGACAACCGAAGCTTTCTTT. This codes for CASGRKTTEAFF.

The CDR3 DNA reads TGTGCCAGCAGTTTTGGGGACAGGGTAAATTCACCCCTCCACTTT. It yields the protein CASSFGDRVNSPLHF. The V and J genes are TRBV28 and TRBJ1-6; 9 positions match TRBD1. Per germline, CDR1 MDHEN and CDR2 SYDVKM. The trim removed 3 bases at V and 7 bases at J, leaving 4 bases unmatched. The CDR3 is 15 residues long.

This clone occurred once. This chain joins TRBV3-1 (or the pseudogene TRBV3-2) and TRBJ2-1, with 8 bases lining up with TRBD1. Per germline, CDR1 LGHDT and CDR2 YNNKEL (reference sequence). CDR3 length: 16 residues. Trimming at V came to 3 bases and at J to 2 bases, leaving 6 bases not matched to a gene. This CDR3 reads CASSQQTGVTYNEQFF. The CDR3 DNA sequence: TGTGCCAGCAGCCAGCAGACAGGGGTTACCTACAATGAGCAGTTCTTC.

The rearrangement links TRBV20-1 to TRBJ2-7, with no clear D. Between the trimmed V and J ends, which lost 3 bases and 0 bases, there was a span of 9 bases. The CDR3 has 13 amino acids. Per the germline V gene, CDR1 is DFQATT and CDR2 is SNEGSKA (reference sequence). The CDR3 nucleotides are TGCAGTGCTAGTGGTGGCAACTCCTACGAGCAGTACTTC. Its protein product is CSASGGNSYEQYF.

On this clone itself: This sample also contains other DNA sequences that code for the same CDR3. This chain connects TRBV5-1 to TRBJ1-3; no clear D gene. CDR1 and CDR2 (germline): SGHRS, YFSETQ. Between the trimmed V and J ends, which lost 2 bases and 1 base, there was a span of 7 bases. The length of the CDR3 is 14 residues. CDR3 sequence (DNA): TGCGCCAGCAGCTTCGGGGATTCTGGAAACACCATATATTTT. It translates to CASSFGDSGNTIYF.

In the case of this clone: At the DNA level, this CDR3 is encoded by other sequences in the same sample as well. The rearrangement uses TRBV6-5 and TRBJ1-1, with TRBD1 matching 11 bases. CDR1 is MNHEY, CDR2 SVGAGI, per germline. The trim removed 0 bases at V and 6 bases at J, leaving 0 bases unmatched. The CDR3 sequence is 14 residues long. CDR3 loop: CASSYSGQGAEAFF. CDR3 sequence (DNA): TGTGCCAGCAGTTACTCGGGACAGGGGGCTGAAGCTTTCTTT.

This clone was counted once. The CDR3 nucleotides are TGTGCCAGTAGTATGTCCTCCTTAGCGAACTATGGCTACACCTTC. Its translation is CASSMSSLANYGYTF. This chain uses TRBV19 with TRBJ1-2; D is ambiguous. CDR1 is LNHDA, CDR2 SQIVND, per germline (reference sequence). This CDR3 has 15 residues. Trimming pared 3 bases from V and 2 bases from J, leaving 13 bases between.

This chain links TRBV18 with TRBJ2-3; 8 nucleotides agree with TRBD1. The CDR3 loop spans 16 amino acids. The germline CDR1 and CDR2 sequences are KGHSH and LQKENI. Trimming took 4 bases from V and 2 from J; bases not matched to a gene: 8. CDR3 DNA sequence: TGTGCCAGCTCACTCGGGACAGGTTCGTCCACAGATACGCAGTATTTT. Its protein product is CASSLGTGSSTDTQYF.

J is TRBJ1-1 and V is TRBV4-1; D may be TRBD1 (5 bases). Germline CDR1 is MGHRA and CDR2 is YSYEKL. The length of the CDR3 is 16 residues. V gave up 1 base and J gave up 6 bases, with 18 bases separating them. The CDR3 DNA follows: TGCGCCAGCAGCCAAGCCCCGACAGAATTCGGCGCTGAAGCTTTCTTT. This codes for CASSQAPTEFGAEAFF.